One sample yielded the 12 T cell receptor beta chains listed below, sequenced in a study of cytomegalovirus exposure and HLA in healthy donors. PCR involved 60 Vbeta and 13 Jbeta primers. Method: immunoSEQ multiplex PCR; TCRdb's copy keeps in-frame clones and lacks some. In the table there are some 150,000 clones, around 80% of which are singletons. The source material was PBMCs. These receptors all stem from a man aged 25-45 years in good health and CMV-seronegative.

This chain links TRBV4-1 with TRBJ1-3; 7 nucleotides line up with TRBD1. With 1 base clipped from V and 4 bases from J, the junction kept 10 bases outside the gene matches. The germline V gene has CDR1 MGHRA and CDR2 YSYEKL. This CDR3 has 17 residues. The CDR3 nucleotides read TGCGCCAGCAGCCAAGCGTCAACAGGGGTGCGGGGAAACACCATATATTTT. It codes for CASSQASTGVRGNTIYF.

The CDR3 sequence is CASSLNRQLAKNIQYF. Written as DNA, the CDR3 is TGTGCCAGCAGCTTAAACAGACAGTTAGCCAAAAACATTCAGTACTTC. V and J are TRBV7-8 and TRBJ2-4; tentative D call: TRBD1 (5 bases). The germline V gene encodes CDR1 SGHVS and CDR2 FQNEAQ. Trimming took 2 bases from V and 0 from J, leaving 11 bases between them. The CDR3 extends over 16 amino acids.

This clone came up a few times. The CDR3 DNA sequence: TGTGCCAGCAGCGTAGCTACGGGACAAGGAGCTGGAAACACCATATATTTT. Amino acid sequence: CASSVATGQGAGNTIYF. The V gene is TRBV9, the J gene TRBJ1-3; D may be TRBD1 (6 bases). Between the trimmed V and J ends, which lost 0 bases and 2 bases, there was a span of 15 bases. The CDR3 is made up of 17 amino acids. Germline V gene data show CDR1 as SGDLS and CDR2 as YYNGEE.

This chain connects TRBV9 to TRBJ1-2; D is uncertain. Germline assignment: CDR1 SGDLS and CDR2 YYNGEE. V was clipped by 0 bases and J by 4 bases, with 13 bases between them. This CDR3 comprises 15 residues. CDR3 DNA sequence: TGTGCCAGCAGCGTAGATTCCCAACCCGGCTATGGCTACACCTTC. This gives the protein CASSVDSQPGYGYTF.

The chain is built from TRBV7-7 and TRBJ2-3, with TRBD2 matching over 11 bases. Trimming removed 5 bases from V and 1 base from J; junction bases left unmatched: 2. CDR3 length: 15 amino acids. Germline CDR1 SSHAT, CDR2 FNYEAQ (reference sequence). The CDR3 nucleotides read TGTGCCAGCAGCAAGACTAGCGGGGGCACAGATACGCAGTATTTT. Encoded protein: CASSKTSGGTDTQYF.

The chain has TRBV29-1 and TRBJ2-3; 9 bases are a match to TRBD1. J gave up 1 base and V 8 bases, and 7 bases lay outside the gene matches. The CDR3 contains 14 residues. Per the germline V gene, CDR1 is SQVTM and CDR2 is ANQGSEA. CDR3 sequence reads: CSTTGGVGTDTQYF. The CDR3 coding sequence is TGCAGCACTACAGGGGGCGTGGGCACAGATACGCAGTATTTT.

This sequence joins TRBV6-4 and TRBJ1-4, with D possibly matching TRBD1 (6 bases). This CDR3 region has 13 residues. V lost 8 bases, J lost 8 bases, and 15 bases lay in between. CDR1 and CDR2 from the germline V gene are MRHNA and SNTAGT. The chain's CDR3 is CASSRDQGEKLFF. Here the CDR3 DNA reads TGTGCCAGCTCCCGGGACCAGGGGGAAAAACTGTTTTTT.

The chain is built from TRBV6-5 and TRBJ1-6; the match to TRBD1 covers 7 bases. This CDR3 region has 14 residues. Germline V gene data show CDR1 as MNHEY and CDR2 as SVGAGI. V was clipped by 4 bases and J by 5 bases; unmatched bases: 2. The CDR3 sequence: CASSFDRDNSPLHF. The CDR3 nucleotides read TGTGCCAGCAGTTTCGACAGGGATAATTCACCCCTCCACTTT.

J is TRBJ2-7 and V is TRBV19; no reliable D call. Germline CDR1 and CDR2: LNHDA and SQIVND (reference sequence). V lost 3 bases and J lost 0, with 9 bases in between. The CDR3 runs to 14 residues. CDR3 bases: TGTGCCAGTAGTATGGCAGGTCGCTCCTACGAGCAGTACTTC. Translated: CASSMAGRSYEQYF.

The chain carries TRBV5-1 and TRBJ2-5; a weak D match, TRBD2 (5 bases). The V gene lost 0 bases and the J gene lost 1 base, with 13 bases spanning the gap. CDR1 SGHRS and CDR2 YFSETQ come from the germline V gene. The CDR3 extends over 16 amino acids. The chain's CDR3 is CASSLVGVPVQETQYF. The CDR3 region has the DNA TGCGCCAGCAGCTTGGTCGGGGTACCTGTCCAAGAGACCCAGTACTTC.

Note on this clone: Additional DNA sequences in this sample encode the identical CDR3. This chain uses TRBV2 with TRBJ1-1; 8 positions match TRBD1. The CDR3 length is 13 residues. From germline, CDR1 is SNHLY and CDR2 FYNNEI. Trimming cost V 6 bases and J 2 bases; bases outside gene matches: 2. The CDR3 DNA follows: TGTGCCAGCAGCCAGGGGGCAAACACTGAAGCTTTCTTT. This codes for CASSQGANTEAFF. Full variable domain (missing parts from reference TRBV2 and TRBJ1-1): EPEVTQTPSHQVTQMGQEVILRCVPISNHLYFYWYRQILGQKVEFLVSFYNNEISEKSEIFDDQFSVERPDGSNFTLKIRSTKLEDSAMYFCASSQGANTEAFFGQGTRLTVV.

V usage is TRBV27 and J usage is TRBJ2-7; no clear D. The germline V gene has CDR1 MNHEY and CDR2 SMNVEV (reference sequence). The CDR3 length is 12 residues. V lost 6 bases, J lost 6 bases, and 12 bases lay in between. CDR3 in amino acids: CASRISPSEQYF. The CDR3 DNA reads TGTGCCAGCAGAATATCCCCCAGCGAGCAGTACTTC.